The rows below give T cell receptor beta chains drawn from one sample of a study of blood T cell repertoires in COVID-19. Using immunoSEQ multiplex PCR, the repertoire was profiled, and TCRdb retains in-frame clones only, with some absent. The repertoire holds a few hundred thousand clones, with around four fifths as singletons. The source material was peripheral blood. These receptors originate from a man in his sixties who had recovered from COVID-19. Each CDR3 is given with its conserved first and last residue. A D gene is named only where the DNA matches it firmly. Clone size is not always given. Where it is, it says once, few, many or a class for expanded clones.

v_gene	d_gene	j_gene	abundance	len	CDR3nt	CDR3aa
TRBV19	TRBD1	TRBJ2-2	.	16	TGTGCCAGTAGCAGTGGGACAGGGATCGGGACCGGGGAGCTGTTTTTT	CASSSGTGIGTGELFF
TRBV11-2	.	TRBJ1-2	.	16	TGTGCCAGCAGCTACCTTCCGGGGGGGGGTCTAGGAGGCTACACCTTC	CASSYLPGGGLGGYTF
TRBV7-8	TRBD1	TRBJ1-3	.	17	TGTGCCAGCAGCCCAGGGAGAAACAGGGGACAAGGAAACACCATATATTTT	CASSPGRNRGQGNTIYF
TRBV12-3/TRBV12-4	TRBD1	TRBJ2-7	.	13	TGTGCCAGCGGAGGACAGGGATCCTACGAGCAGTACTTC	CASGGQGSYEQYF
TRBV5-4	.	TRBJ2-2	.	15	TGTGCCAGCAGCCCGACAGGATTTAACACCGGGGAGCTGTTTTTT	CASSPTGFNTGELFF
TRBV3-1/TRBV3-2	TRBD2	TRBJ2-1	.	16	TGTGCCACCCGCGAGACTAGCGCAAGCTCCTACAATGAGCAGTTCTTC	CATRETSASSYNEQFF
TRBV6-5	TRBD1	TRBJ2-7	once	14	TGTGCCAGCAGTTATAGGACAGGAACCTACGAGCAGTACTTC	CASSYRTGTYEQYF
TRBV14	.	TRBJ2-3	.	16	TGTGCCAGCAGCCAAGAGTTCGGGACTAGCACAGATACGCAGTATTTT	CASSQEFGTSTDTQYF
TRBV6-6	.	TRBJ2-7	once	15	TGTGCCAGCAGTTACTCGAGCAGGGCGGTGGGCGAGCAGTACTTC	CASSYSSRAVGEQYF
TRBV2	TRBD1	TRBJ2-5	once	18	TGTGCCAGCACTAGAAAGCCGAGACAGGGAACGGGACAAGAGACCCAGTACTTC	CASTRKPRQGTGQETQYF
TRBV3-1/TRBV3-2	.	TRBJ2-4	.	16	TGTGCCAGCAGCCAAGGCGCGGATATAGCCAAAAACATTCAGTACTTC	CASSQGADIAKNIQYF
TRBV11-2	.	TRBJ2-5	.	15	TGTGCCAGCATCCCCACCGGGGAGCCGCAAGAGACCCAGTACTTC	CASIPTGEPQETQYF
TRBV19	TRBD1	TRBJ1-1	.	12	TGTGCCAGTAGCGACAGGGACCAGTTGGCTTTCTTT	CASSDRDQLAFF
TRBV30	TRBD2	TRBJ2-3	.	13	TGTGCCTGGAGTCGGGGGGGGACAGATACGCAGTATTTT	CAWSRGGTDTQYF
TRBV24-1	TRBD1	TRBJ2-1	.	15	TGTGCCACCAGTGAGACAGGGGCGGCAACAATACGGCAGTTCTTC	CATSETGAATIRQFF
TRBV5-1	.	TRBJ1-3	.	15	TGCGCCAGCAGCTTGGAGGCAGGGCAAGGAAACACCATATATTTT	CASSLEAGQGNTIYF
TRBV15	TRBD2	TRBJ2-1	.	15	TGTGCCACCAGCAGTCTAGCGGGCCTCTACAATGAGCAGTTCTTC	CATSSLAGLYNEQFF
TRBV29-1	.	TRBJ2-2	many	14	TGCAGCGTGGGGAAGGACAGGAACACCGGGGAGCTGTTTTTT	CSVGKDRNTGELFF
TRBV7-9	.	TRBJ2-2	.	12	TGTGCCAGCAGAGGCGGGACCTGGGAGCTGTTTTTT	CASRGGTWELFF
TRBV3-1/TRBV3-2	.	TRBJ1-6	few	17	TGTGCCAGCAGCCAAGCGCCCCAGGGGTTGGTGAATTCACCCCTCCACTTT	CASSQAPQGLVNSPLHF
TRBV5-1	.	TRBJ2-7	.	15	TGCGCCAGCAGCTTGGCCTTCTCCAGGGGCTACGAGCAGTACTTC	CASSLAFSRGYEQYF
TRBV7-9	.	TRBJ2-5	.	14	TGTGCCAGCAGCTTAGGGGGGGTTCGAGAGACCCAGTACTTC	CASSLGGVRETQYF
TRBV6-5	.	TRBJ1-2	.	13	TGTGCCAGCAGTTCCGGGACTAACTATGGCTACACCTTC	CASSSGTNYGYTF
TRBV30	.	TRBJ1-1	.	14	TGTGCCTGGAGTTCACAGGCCCGGGGGGCTGAAGCTTTCTTT	CAWSSQARGAEAFF
TRBV7-3	TRBD1	TRBJ2-5	.	15	TGTGCCAGCAGCTTAGGACAGGGGGCCGGGGAGACCCAGTACTTC	CASSLGQGAGETQYF
TRBV3-1/TRBV3-2	TRBD2	TRBJ2-3	once	15	TGTGCCAGCAGCCAAGCGGGGAGGGGCGCAGATACGCAGTATTTT	CASSQAGRGADTQYF
TRBV10-3	.	TRBJ2-7	.	13	TGTGCCATCAGTGGCGGATTTGCGGACGAGCAGTACTTC	CAISGGFADEQYF
TRBV3-1/TRBV3-2	.	TRBJ2-1	.	11	TGTGCCAGCACCAACAGGAATGAGCAGTTCTTC	CASTNRNEQFF
TRBV7-9	.	TRBJ2-7	.	15	TGTGCCAGCAGCCCGGAAGGATCCAGGGGTTACGAGCAGTACTTC	CASSPEGSRGYEQYF
TRBV12-3/TRBV12-4	.	TRBJ2-5	.	12	TGTGCCAGCAGAAGACTAGAAGAGACCCAGTACTTC	CASRRLEETQYF
TRBV19	.	TRBJ1-3	.	15	TGTGCCAGTAATAGTCCGGGGGGCCCTGGAAACACCATATATTTT	CASNSPGGPGNTIYF
TRBV2	TRBD1	TRBJ2-1	.	15	TGTGCCAGCAGATTCGCGACAGGGCGTTTGGATGAGCAGTTCTTC	CASRFATGRLDEQFF
TRBV7-2	TRBD1	TRBJ1-2	.	16	TGTGCCAGCAGCCCCCATCCGGGACAGGGAGTTGGTGGCTACACCTTC	CASSPHPGQGVGGYTF
TRBV7-6	TRBD1	TRBJ2-2	few	17	TGTGCCAGCAGCTGGAGAAGAGGAACAGGGGTCGCCGGGGAGCTGTTTTTT	CASSWRRGTGVAGELFF
TRBV9	TRBD1	TRBJ2-6	.	18	TGTGCCAGCAGCGGGATGACAGGGGCGGGCTCTGGGGCCAACGTCCTGACTTTC	CASSGMTGAGSGANVLTF
TRBV5-1	.	TRBJ1-3	once	15	TGCGCCAGCAGCTTGGACAGGGCATCTGGAAACACCATATATTTT	CASSLDRASGNTIYF
TRBV9	TRBD1	TRBJ1-1	.	15	TGTGCCAGCAGCCCTCGGACAGGGGGCTCTTCAGAAGCTTTCTTT	CASSPRTGGSSEAFF
TRBV28	TRBD1	TRBJ2-5	.	15	TGTGCCAGCAGTTCGACAGGGGGTCGACAAGAGACCCAGTACTTC	CASSSTGGRQETQYF
TRBV28	.	TRBJ1-1	.	14	TGTGCCAGCAAGTCCGGGGGGGCTGGCACTGAAGCTTTCTTT	CASKSGGAGTEAFF
TRBV12-2	.	TRBJ2-1	.	14	TGTGCAAGTCGCTTAGGATCTAGCGTAGGTGAGCAGTTCTTC	CASRLGSSVGEQFF
TRBV3-1/TRBV3-2	TRBD1	TRBJ2-5	.	15	TGTGCCAGCAGCCAAAGGACAGGATACCAAGAGACCCAGTACTTC	CASSQRTGYQETQYF